This TCR beta chain stems from a study of blood T cell repertoires in COVID-19. Study at large: The samples span acute and convalescent COVID-19 from the United States, Italy and Spain. Sources were T cells, B-cell-depleted T cells, or PBMCs; the material itself was cDNA or gDNA.

Per the authors' pipeline: Nucleated cell number was recorded as an estimate derived from reference gene primer amplification. The repertoire was sequenced with immunoSEQ multiplex PCR; TCRdb's copy has only in-frame clones and lacks some. The V and J calls and clone size were taken over from that table, and D and trimming were inferred from the DNA. This repertoire shows around 110,000 clones, 86% found once; its top ten account for 4% to 5.5%. Germline loops: CDR1 GTSNPN, CDR2 SVGIG (reference sequence). This CDR3 has 14 residues. Deletions cut 2 bases from V and 4 bases from J, with 12 bases between.

This receptor was identified in a middle-aged man with acute or convalescent COVID-19. The rearrangement links TRBV30 to TRBJ1-5; D remains ambiguous. Sequenced material: peripheral blood. CDR3 loop: CAWSFKQKNQPQHF. CDR3 nucleotide sequence: TGTGCCTGGAGTTTTAAGCAAAAAAATCAGCCCCAGCATTTT. The entire variable domain, with the rest obtained from reference TRBV30 and TRBJ1-5, is as follows: SQTIHQWPATLVQPVGSPLSLECTVEGTSNPNLYWYRQAAGRGLQLLFYSVGIGQISSEVPQNLSASRPQDRQFILSSKKLLLSDSGFYLCAWSFKQKNQPQHFGDGTRLSIL.